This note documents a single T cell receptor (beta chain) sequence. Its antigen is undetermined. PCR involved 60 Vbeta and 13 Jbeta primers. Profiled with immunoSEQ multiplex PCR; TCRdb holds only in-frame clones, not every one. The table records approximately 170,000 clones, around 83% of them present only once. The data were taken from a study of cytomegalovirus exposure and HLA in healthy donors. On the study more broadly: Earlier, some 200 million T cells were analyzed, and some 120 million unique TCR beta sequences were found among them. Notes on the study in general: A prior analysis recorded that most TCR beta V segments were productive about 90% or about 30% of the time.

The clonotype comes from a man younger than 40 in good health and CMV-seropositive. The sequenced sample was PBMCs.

The CDR3 spells CASSEGTSGTETQYF. The DNA for the CDR3 is TGTGCCAGCAGTGAAGGGACTAGCGGGACAGAGACCCAGTACTTC. V gene TRBV2 combines with J gene TRBJ2-5; 12 nucleotides line up with TRBD2. The V segment lost 1 base and the J segment 4 bases; nucleotides outside the gene matches: 1. Germline CDR1 SNHLY, CDR2 FYNNEI. This CDR3 contains 15 residues.